This T cell receptor beta chain was identified in a study of Graves' ophthalmopathy and Graves' hyperthyroidism (dated by TCRdb to 2017 to 2018). At the level of the whole study: Hyperthyroidism was defined as stable when no progression to ophthalmopathy occurred within 18 months of follow-up. To tell Graves' ophthalmopathy apart from Graves' hyperthyroidism, and to predict which patients would progress to ophthalmopathy, the study relied on TCR beta repertoire signatures. In total, around 130 blood samples were TCR-sequenced: approximately 42 ophthalmopathy, 80 or so hyperthyroidism and some 17 hyperthyroidism-to-ophthalmopathy patients. To explore V-J signatures distinguishing ophthalmopathy from hyperthyroidism, a discovery set of under 110 patients (fewer than 45 ophthalmopathy, roughly 60 stable hyperthyroidism) was enrolled. An independent validation cohort comprised some 18 hyperthyroidism patients and roughly 15 patients who later progressed from hyperthyroidism to ophthalmopathy. T-cell repertoires of thyroid tissue and blood were compared in five or six hyperthyroidism patients. Following sampling, methimazole starting at 30 mg daily was administered to hyperthyroidism patients, and high-dose intravenous methylprednisolone was administered to ophthalmopathy patients.

TCR beta CDR3 regions were amplified from RNA transcripts for repertoire sequencing. The first round of RT-PCR was done with HTBI primers and the Qiagen OneStep RT-PCR kit, and was followed by a second round of multiplex PCR, then size selection and purification. Libraries were sequenced on an Illumina HiSeq2000 using paired-end 100 bp reads. The source study handled its data this way. SOAPnuke was used to process the reads, throwing out any read that had adapters, had uncalled bases, had a mean Phred below 15, or lacked an exact constant-primer or identifier match. COPE v1.2.5 was used to merge high-quality paired reads. Clonotypes were defined as unique nucleotide sequences and were aligned to IMGT TRB V, D and J references using MiTCR v1.1. Only V-J combinations with frequency above 0.0001 were analysed, covering 99.2% of repertoires. For each V-J combination, a TCR clonal expansion and chaos score was defined as the ratio of F50 clonal expansion to chaos observed in the TCRdist matrix. Welch's t-statistics and random forest were used to narrow the features down to more than 10 V-J combinations, which were then fed into a naive Bayes classifier. The Morisita-Horn index was used to measure how similar the thyroid and blood repertoires were. The public reads were reprocessed in TCRdb via fastp at Q25 and MiXCR, keeping in-frame beta chains. Rows matching on CDR3 protein sequence are summarized as one entry with the most common DNA and genes. These V and J calls are TCRdb output, not the study's own analysis. The table for this sample lists 900,000 to 1,200,000 distinct CDR3 sequences; 35% to 40% of them were counted only once. Jointly, the top ten make up 11% of the sample.

This clonotype was counted only a few times. This receptor's antigen is unknown. No base quality information exists; no much larger clone differs at one position. What the work shows at the level of the full study, not this receptor alone: Ophthalmopathy was separated from stable hyperthyroidism by the 13-signature model with roughly 87% sensitivity and about 83% specificity in cross-validation and with 80%/75% in the test set. Sample size was not predetermined statistically, and investigators were not blinded to group allocation. Most of the expanded thyroid clonotypes with a frequency above 0.001 were also detected in blood, and it was suggested that the thyroid immune response may be reflected by blood repertoires. In validation, the model predicted ophthalmopathy progression with 55% to 71% sensitivity and 72.22% specificity; eleven to twelve predicted patients were CT-confirmed with GO in a median of approximately 6.5 months.

Patients with hyperthyroidism were aged 18 to 65 years, had been newly diagnosed, and had a disease duration of less than 2 months. Patients were excluded if they had other autoimmune diseases, uncontrolled infections, pregnancy or lactation. Diagnosis was based on clinical symptoms, serum thyroxine, TRAb, thyroid ultrasound and orbital computed tomography. Trizol reagent was used to extract the total RNA, and its quality was then checked on an Agilent 2100 Bioanalyzer. The CDR3 measures 13 amino acids from cysteine to phenylalanine. This entry keeps only the CDR3 DNA: 39 bases, framed from base 1. V drops 4 bases and J drops 1 base, leaving 7 bases in between.

The receptor was isolated from an adult man with Graves' hyperthyroidism. The sample consisted of peripheral blood or thyroid tissue (not recorded which). The rearranged segments are TRBV12-3 or TRBV12-4 and TRBJ1-1, with the D gene not confidently named. Here the CDR3 is given as CASSWRANTEAFF. The nucleotide sequence is TGTGCCAGCAGTTGGAGGGCGAACACTGAAGCTTTCTTT.